This TCR beta chain was identified during a study of monozygotic twins with cystic fibrosis. Germline V lookup: CDR1 SGHVS, CDR2 FQNEAQ. The CDR3 sequence is 21 residues long. Trimming removed 2 bases at V and 6 bases at J, with 32 bases between. The repertoire was sequenced with immunoSEQ multiplex PCR; TCRdb's copy has only in-frame clones and lacks some. The data hold approximately 10,000 clones, with roughly 85% observed a single time. The material sequenced was blood. V is TRBV7-8 and J is TRBJ2-1; the D gene is possibly TRBD2 (5 bases). The clonotype originates from a man younger than 35 with cystic fibrosis. For the CDR3, the DNA is TGTGCCAGCAGCTTAAGTTCCGACCCCCTCCCGCGGGCTGTTGGTGTCAATGAGCAGTTCTTC. Translating gives CASSLSSDPLPRAVGVNEQFF.